This T cell receptor (beta chain) was documented in a study of cytomegalovirus exposure and HLA in healthy donors. In the study overall: The 120 or so validation repertoires were reported in a later analysis to have been generated on the same platform as the roughly 700 first-cohort repertoires.

The CDR3 has 15 residues. V lost 8 bases, J lost 1 base, and 12 bases lay in between. In germline, CDR1 is SNHLY, CDR2 FYNNEI. The study drew the donors from its approximately 130-subject validation cohort, separate from the roughly 670-subject first cohort. In the case of this clone: No antigen is known for it.

The assay was immunoSEQ multiplex PCR, and TCRdb's table has in-frame clones only and misses some. The sample consists of tens of thousands of clones, around 95% of them appearing once. Findings and limits, study-wide: The study labeled more than 150 TCR beta chains cytomegalovirus-associated. It was reportedly the case that the classifier diagnosed cytomegalovirus status with high specificity and sensitivity.

What was sequenced was PBMCs. The chain couples TRBV2 to TRBJ1-6, with D perhaps matching TRBD1 (6 bases). This TCR was sampled from a woman aged 18-29 years in good health and CMV-seronegative. CDR3 sequence (DNA): TGTGCCAGCCAGCCAGGGGATTCCTATAATTCACCCCTCCACTTT. It is translated as CASQPGDSYNSPLHF.